These 5 T cell receptor beta chains were all obtained from the same sample, sequenced in a study of T-cell reconstitution after alpha-beta-depleted transplantation in children. Using unique molecular identifiers, the investigators prepared the TCRbeta library. TCRdb re-analysed the PCR reads in MiXCR, keeping a single row per CDR3 protein. The sample yields around 450,000 distinct CDR3 sequences, over 9.5% seen once. The input for sequencing was PBMCs, taken before TCRalphabeta/CD19-depleted stem cell transplant. These receptors were taken from a child younger than 10 with inherited bone marrow failure, due to receive a stem cell transplant.

This clonotype showed up many times. The chain combines TRBV12-3 or TRBV12-4 with TRBJ2-5, with D maybe TRBD1 (5 bases). The V end was cut by 1 base, the J end by 5 bases, with 8 bases between. CDR3 size: 13 residues. CDR3 sequence (DNA): TGTGCCAGCAGTTTAGGGGCAGGGGAGACCCAGTACTTC. Protein product: CASSLGAGETQYF.

This clonotype was recorded many times. This rearrangement joins TRBV28 to TRBJ2-1; 10 bases map to TRBD2. V lost 5 bases and J lost 6; bases outside the gene matches: 13. This CDR3 has 17 amino acids. CDR1 and CDR2 from the germline V gene are MDHEN and SYDVKM. The CDR3 coding sequence is TGTGCCAGCAGTCCCCCGAGGGAGCGGGAGGGTGGCAATGAGCAGTTCTTC. Translating gives CASSPPREREGGNEQFF.

In its sample, this clonotype was seen many times. The V and J genes are TRBV4-3 and TRBJ2-5; 7 nucleotides align to TRBD2. Trimming cost V 3 bases and J 4 bases; bases outside gene matches: 2. Germline V lookup: CDR1 LGHNA, CDR2 YSLEER. The CDR3 totals 13 residues. The CDR3 DNA reads as TGCGCCAGCAGCCAGACTAGCCGAGAGACCCAGTACTTC. Protein product: CASSQTSRETQYF.

This clonotype came up many times. The chain couples TRBV4-1 to TRBJ2-1; D may match TRBD1 or TRBD2 (5 bases each). The germline V gene encodes CDR1 MGHRA and CDR2 YSYEKL. This CDR3 is 16 amino acids long. V gave up 3 bases and J gave up 0 bases, with 12 bases separating them. This chain's CDR3 is CASSHPGLSSYNEQFF. In nucleotides, the CDR3 is TGCGCCAGCAGCCACCCGGGGCTAAGCTCCTACAATGAGCAGTTCTTC.

This clonotype was found many times. V and J are TRBV5-1 and TRBJ2-1; D uncertain. Germline CDR1 and CDR2: SGHRS and YFSETQ. The CDR3 sequence is 15 residues long. The V end lost 7 bases, the J end lost 4 bases, and 18 bases lay between the germline ends. CDR3 nucleotides: TGCGCCAGCCGATTAAACGTGGAGTGGTACAATGAGCAGTTCTTC. Encoded protein: CASRLNVEWYNEQFF.